Listed below are T cell receptor beta chains from one sample, sequenced in a study of T cell responses to AZD1222 COVID-19 vaccine. Method: immunoSEQ multiplex PCR; TCRdb's copy keeps in-frame clones and lacks some. The sample lists around 140,000 clones, 90% to 95% occurring once. This material consisted of peripheral blood, taken on day 0 of AZD1222 vaccination. The receptors originated from an adult in good health. The CDR3 runs from the conserved cysteine through the conserved F or W. A D gene is named only where the DNA matches it firmly. Some rows mark clone size as missing; the rest say once, few, many or name a class of expanded clone.

d_gene,abundance,v_gene,j_gene,len,CDR3aa,CDR3nt
TRBD2,.,TRBV3-1/TRBV3-2,TRBJ2-7,14,CASGGLAGNYEQYF,TGTGCCAGCGGGGGGCTAGCGGGTAACTACGAGCAGTACTTC
TRBD2,.,TRBV19,TRBJ2-4,18,CASSMGLAGLGAKNIQYF,TGTGCCAGTAGTATGGGACTAGCGGGCCTGGGAGCCAAAAACATTCAGTACTTC
.,.,TRBV19,TRBJ1-3,13,CASSMASGNTIYF,TGTGCCAGTAGTATGGCTTCCGGAAACACCATATATTTT
.,.,TRBV29-1,TRBJ1-1,10,CSVRDLGAFF,TGCAGCGTCAGGGACCTGGGGGCTTTCTTT
.,.,TRBV5-1,TRBJ1-1,16,CASSFPRGEWSTEAFF,TGCGCCAGCAGCTTCCCGCGGGGCGAATGGAGCACTGAAGCTTTCTTT
.,.,TRBV20-1,TRBJ1-6,11,CSAVWESIFHF,TGCAGTGCCGTTTGGGAGTCAATATTCCACTTT
TRBD1,.,TRBV5-4,TRBJ2-1,15,CASSLSRDRPYEQFF,TGTGCCAGCAGCTTGTCGAGGGACAGGCCATATGAGCAGTTCTTC
.,.,TRBV28,TRBJ1-2,15,CASSLPVSRAGGYTF,TGTGCCAGCAGCCTCCCCGTCTCCAGGGCGGGTGGCTACACCTTC
TRBD2,.,TRBV6-5,TRBJ2-3,15,CASSLGGDLTDTQYF,TGTGCCAGCAGTTTGGGGGGGGATTTGACAGATACGCAGTATTTT
.,.,TRBV11-2,TRBJ2-3,15,CASSLVGTSTDTQYF,TGTGCCAGCAGCTTAGTTGGCACCAGCACAGATACGCAGTATTTT
.,.,TRBV28,TRBJ1-2,13,CASSLGQFYGYTF,TGTGCCAGCAGTTTGGGGCAGTTCTATGGCTACACCTTC
TRBD1,few,TRBV5-1,TRBJ1-1,15,CASSLEGQGYTEAFF,TGCGCCAGCAGCTTGGAGGGACAGGGTTACACTGAAGCTTTCTTT
.,.,TRBV7-3,TRBJ1-2,14,CASSLNGGNYGYTF,TGTGCCAGCAGCTTAAATGGGGGAAACTATGGCTACACCTTC
.,.,TRBV6-2/TRBV6-3,TRBJ1-2,19,CASSYSISVDGGRLWGYTF,TGTGCCAGCAGTTACTCGATCAGTGTCGACGGTGGAAGGTTATGGGGCTACACCTTC
.,.,TRBV6-4,TRBJ1-6,14,CARDRRKMASPLHF,TGTGCCAGAGACAGGAGAAAGATGGCTTCACCCCTCCACTTT
.,.,TRBV27,TRBJ1-4,14,CATRVGGTNEKLFF,TGTGCCACCAGGGTGGGGGGAACTAATGAAAAACTGTTTTTT
.,.,TRBV6-5,TRBJ1-1,14,CASSFGTENTEAFF,TGTGCCAGCAGTTTCGGGACGGAGAACACTGAAGCTTTCTTT
TRBD2,.,TRBV18,TRBJ2-3,13,CASSPTSPDTQYF,TGTGCCAGCTCACCGACTAGCCCAGATACGCAGTATTTT
TRBD2,.,TRBV28,TRBJ2-3,15,CASNGAGAGADTQYF,TGTGCCAGCAACGGGGCGGGAGCGGGGGCAGATACGCAGTATTTT
.,.,TRBV5-1,TRBJ2-3,15,CASRSRTGSTDTQYF,TGCGCCAGCAGGAGTCGGACGGGCAGCACAGATACGCAGTATTTT
.,.,TRBV24-1,TRBJ1-4,20,CATSDFGRRAHGEQAEKLFF,TGTGCCACCAGTGATTTTGGGCGCCGGGCCCATGGAGAGCAGGCTGAAAAACTGTTTTTT
.,.,TRBV14,TRBJ1-1,11,CASSHNTEAFF,TGTGCCAGCAGCCACAACACTGAAGCTTTCTTT
TRBD2,.,TRBV6-2/TRBV6-3,TRBJ2-7,18,CASSYLLGGRTSSYEQYF,TGTGCCAGCAGTTACCTCCTCGGCGGGAGGACAAGCTCCTACGAGCAGTACTTC
TRBD1,.,TRBV4-1,TRBJ1-3,17,CASSQKTGGRSGNTIYF,TGCGCCAGCAGCCAAAAGACAGGGGGCCGCTCTGGAAACACCATATATTTT
.,once,TRBV5-5,TRBJ2-7,14,CASQVMARHYEQYF,TGTGCCTCCCAGGTTATGGCCCGCCACTACGAGCAGTACTTC
TRBD1,.,TRBV5-4,TRBJ1-6,15,CASSFRQGDNSPLHF,TGTGCCAGCAGCTTCCGACAGGGAGATAATTCACCCCTCCACTTT
TRBD2,.,TRBV2,TRBJ2-5,14,CASSVTTSRETQYF,TGTGCCAGCAGTGTAACGACTAGCAGAGAGACCCAGTACTTC
.,.,TRBV19,TRBJ2-7,15,CASRRDGRSSYEQYF,TGTGCCAGTAGACGGGACGGACGGAGCTCCTACGAGCAGTACTTC
.,.,TRBV19,TRBJ1-1,15,CASTLADSLNTEAFF,TGTGCCAGTACCCTAGCCGACAGTTTGAACACTGAAGCTTTCTTT
.,.,TRBV5-6,TRBJ2-3,15,CASSKTGVRTDTQYF,TGTGCCAGCAGCAAAACTGGGGTTAGGACAGATACGCAGTATTTT
.,.,TRBV3-1/TRBV3-2,TRBJ1-2,13,CASSSRDPGGYTF,TGTGCCAGCAGCTCCCGGGACCCAGGAGGCTACACCTTC
.,.,TRBV30,TRBJ2-7,12,CAWNRDTYEQYF,TGTGCCTGGAACAGGGATACCTACGAGCAGTACTTC
TRBD1,.,TRBV27,TRBJ2-7,15,CASRPGQGSSYEQYF,TGTGCCAGCAGACCAGGACAGGGGAGCTCCTACGAGCAGTACTTC
.,.,TRBV14,TRBJ1-2,15,CASSQVQGGDYGYTF,TGTGCCAGCAGCCAAGTCCAGGGTGGGGACTATGGCTACACCTTC
.,once,TRBV7-2,TRBJ2-3,13,CASSLDRGHPPDF,TGTGCCAGCAGCTTAGACCGGGGCCACCCGCCGGATTTT
.,once,TRBV9,TRBJ1-2,13,CASSVTGLYGYTF,TGTGCCAGCAGCGTTACGGGGCTCTATGGCTACACCTTC
.,.,TRBV3-1/TRBV3-2,TRBJ1-1,11,CASSQVTEAFF,TGTGCCAGCAGCCAAGTTACTGAAGCTTTCTTT
TRBD1,.,TRBV30,TRBJ1-2,12,CAWRRGVYGYTF,TGTGCCTGGCGCAGGGGGGTCTATGGCTACACCTTC
TRBD1,.,TRBV18,TRBJ1-3,13,CASSRDSGNTIYF,TGTGCCAGCTCGAGGGACAGTGGAAACACCATATATTTT
.,.,TRBV7-9,TRBJ2-3,14,CASSLARGGDTQYF,TGTGCCAGCAGCTTAGCGCGGGGTGGAGATACGCAGTATTTT
.,.,TRBV7-2,TRBJ2-5,15,CASSLALWGRETQYF,TGTGCCAGCAGCTTAGCGCTGTGGGGTCGGGAGACCCAGTACTTC
TRBD1,.,TRBV2,TRBJ1-6,15,CASSGGQTYNSPLHF,TGTGCCAGCAGTGGGGGACAGACTTATAATTCACCCCTCCACTTT
.,.,TRBV4-1,TRBJ1-5,19,CASSQTPSGGEPSNQPQHF,TGCGCCAGCAGCCAAACGCCCTCGGGGGGCGAACCCTCAAATCAGCCCCAGCATTTT
TRBD1,.,TRBV7-3,TRBJ1-5,20,CASSPLRGTGGTGGNQPQHF,TGTGCCAGCAGCCCCCTCCGGGGGACAGGAGGGACCGGGGGCAATCAGCCCCAGCATTTT
.,.,TRBV28,TRBJ1-5,13,CASTQPSNQPQHF,TGTGCCAGCACCCAGCCCTCCAATCAGCCCCAGCATTTT
TRBD1,.,TRBV6-5,TRBJ1-5,15,CASSTGVGSNQPQHF,TGTGCCAGCAGTACAGGGGTTGGTAGCAATCAGCCCCAGCATTTT
.,.,TRBV28,TRBJ1-2,14,CASSWRGSNYGYTF,TGTGCCAGCAGTTGGCGGGGGTCTAACTATGGCTACACCTTC
.,.,TRBV7-2,TRBJ1-1,17,CASSLGPFRGYGTEAFF,TGTGCCAGCAGCTTAGGACCCTTTCGGGGCTATGGCACTGAAGCTTTCTTT